These T cell receptor beta chains were read from a single sample in a study of blood T cell repertoires in COVID-19. Sequencing was performed with immunoSEQ multiplex PCR; in TCRdb, only in-frame clones are kept and a portion is missing. The profile shows tens of thousands of clones, around 82% of them singletons. Sequencing was done on a sample of peripheral blood. Receptors originate from a man aged 50 to 60 with active COVID-19. The CDR3 runs from the conserved cysteine through the conserved F or W. A D gene is named only where the DNA matches it firmly. Expanded clones get a size class; other rows say once, few or many, or leave the size out.

J gene | V gene | D gene | clone size | CDR3 protein | CDR3 DNA
TRBJ2-1 | TRBV7-8 | TRBD2 | - | CASSARLAGGGEQFF | TGTGCCAGCAGCGCCCGACTAGCGGGGGGAGGTGAGCAGTTCTTC
TRBJ2-4 | TRBV28 | TRBD2 | - | CASSFAGLAGKNIQYF | TGTGCCAGCAGTTTTGCGGGGCTAGCGGGCAAAAACATTCAGTACTTC
TRBJ2-3 | TRBV24-1 | TRBD2 | - | CATSDQGLAGGTDTQYF | TGTGCCACCAGTGACCAAGGACTAGCGGGAGGCACAGATACGCAGTATTTT
TRBJ2-5 | TRBV15 | - | - | CATSADSLRWETQYF | TGTGCCACCAGCGCGGACAGTCTAAGGTGGGAGACCCAGTACTTC
TRBJ2-3 | TRBV27 | TRBD2 | - | CASSFRASGFRDTQYF | TGTGCCAGCAGTTTTAGGGCTAGCGGTTTCCGAGATACGCAGTATTTT
TRBJ2-1 | TRBV5-6 | TRBD2 | - | CASSFGTLAGAPYEQFF | TGTGCCAGCAGTTTCGGGACCTTAGCGGGAGCCCCTTATGAGCAGTTCTTC
TRBJ2-7 | TRBV21-1 | - | - | CASKVVGQGAFYEQYF | -
TRBJ1-1 | TRBV18 | TRBD1 | - | CASSPIGTGGVTEAFF | TGTGCCAGCTCACCCATAGGGACAGGGGGCGTCACTGAAGCTTTCTTT
TRBJ1-6 | TRBV5-1 | - | - | CASSPLVDNSPLHF | TGCGCCAGCAGCCCCCTCGTAGATAATTCACCCCTCCACTTT
TRBJ1-2 | TRBV10-2 | TRBD1 | - | CASSESGTASNYGYTF | TGCGCCAGCAGTGAGTCGGGGACAGCTTCTAACTATGGCTACACCTTC
TRBJ1-4 | TRBV7-2 | - | - | CASSLQGAFTNEKLFF | TGTGCCAGCAGCTTACAAGGGGCGTTTACTAATGAAAAACTGTTTTTT
TRBJ2-5 | TRBV6-5 | - | - | CASISSRFQETQYF | TGTGCCAGCATCTCCTCGCGGTTCCAAGAGACCCAGTACTTC
TRBJ2-3 | TRBV7-8 | TRBD2 | once | CASSLVGGGTHGTDTQYF | TGTGCCAGCAGCTTAGTGGGCGGGGGAACCCATGGCACAGATACGCAGTATTTT
TRBJ2-5 | TRBV9 | TRBD2 | - | CASSSGLAGEETQYF | TGTGCCAGCAGCTCGGGACTAGCGGGGGAAGAGACCCAGTACTTC
TRBJ2-7 | TRBV4-1 | TRBD2 | - | CASSRYGGGSSYEQYF | TGCGCCAGCAGCCGATATGGGGGGGGGAGCTCCTACGAGCAGTACTTC
TRBJ2-3 | TRBV6-5 | TRBD1 | - | CASRVDGQGSDTQYF | TGTGCCAGCAGGGTTGATGGACAGGGTTCAGATACGCAGTATTTT
TRBJ2-3 | TRBV27 | TRBD1 | - | CASGKTGLDTQYF | TGTGCCAGCGGTAAGACAGGGTTGGATACGCAGTATTTT
TRBJ1-3 | TRBV2 | - | - | CASSEIARAGNTIYF | TGTGCCAGCAGTGAAATCGCCAGGGCTGGAAACACCATATATTTT
TRBJ1-4 | TRBV5-4 | - | - | CASSLAGGGVEKLFF | TGTGCCAGCAGCTTGGCGGGTGGCGGAGTGGAAAAACTGTTTTTT
TRBJ1-1 | TRBV6-1 | - | once | CASSETGNTEAFF | TGTGCCAGCAGTGAAACAGGGAACACTGAAGCTTTCTTT
TRBJ2-1 | TRBV5-1 | TRBD2 | - | CASSLQLAGGSGGEQFF | TGCGCCAGCAGCCTGCAACTAGCGGGAGGATCGGGGGGTGAGCAGTTCTTC
TRBJ2-5 | TRBV7-2 | TRBD2 | - | CASSRQVVAGAQETQYF | TGTGCCAGCAGCCGGCAGGTGGTAGCGGGAGCACAAGAGACCCAGTACTTC
TRBJ2-1 | TRBV6-2/TRBV6-3 | TRBD2 | - | CASSYVTSGLLRDEQFF | TGTGCCAGCAGTTACGTGACTAGCGGGCTCCTTAGGGATGAGCAGTTCTTC
TRBJ2-5 | TRBV3-1/TRBV3-2 | - | - | CASSQGQQETQYF | TGTGCCAGCAGCCAGGGACAACAAGAGACCCAGTACTTC
TRBJ2-7 | TRBV28 | TRBD1 | - | CASSSPGQGYEQYF | TGTGCCAGCAGTTCCCCGGGACAGGGTTACGAGCAGTACTTC
TRBJ1-2 | TRBV7-2 | - | - | CASSLAPLLSGDYGYTF | TGTGCCAGCAGCTTAGCCCCCTTGCTTTCCGGGGACTATGGCTACACCTTC
TRBJ2-7 | TRBV7-9 | TRBD2 | - | CASSFGTSSYEQYF | TGTGCCAGCAGCTTCGGGACTAGCAGCTACGAGCAGTACTTC
TRBJ2-1 | TRBV20-1 | - | - | CSARVGNEQFF | TGCAGTGCCCGAGTCGGCAATGAGCAGTTCTTC
TRBJ2-7 | TRBV7-9 | TRBD1 | - | CASSLPGQGVEQYF | TGTGCCAGCAGCTTACCGGGACAGGGGGTCGAGCAGTACTTC
TRBJ1-4 | TRBV11-2 | - | - | CASSLAGAGWLFF | TGTGCCAGCAGCTTAGCAGGGGCAGGGTGGCTGTTTTTT
TRBJ1-1 | TRBV7-2 | - | - | CASSLGPGNTEAFF | TGTGCCAGCAGCTTAGGACCGGGGAACACTGAAGCTTTCTTT
TRBJ2-3 | TRBV7-8 | TRBD1 | - | CASSPDRESSDTQYF | TGTGCCAGCAGCCCGGACAGGGAATCGTCAGATACGCAGTATTTT
TRBJ2-3 | TRBV3-1/TRBV3-2 | TRBD2 | - | CASSQVGTSSDTQYF | TGTGCCAGCAGCCAAGTTGGGACTAGCTCAGATACGCAGTATTTT
TRBJ2-1 | TRBV18 | TRBD2 | - | CASSLRTSGGNEQFF | TGTGCCAGCTCACTCCGGACTAGCGGGGGAAATGAGCAGTTCTTC
TRBJ2-7 | TRBV10-3 | - | - | CAISEGQPYEQYF | TGTGCCATCAGTGAGGGACAGCCCTACGAGCAGTACTTC
TRBJ2-3 | TRBV5-4 | - | - | CASSLRAGGTDTQYF | TGTGCCAGCAGCTTGCGGGCAGGGGGGACAGATACGCAGTATTTT
TRBJ2-3 | TRBV2 | TRBD1 | - | CASSEARLGQGTQYF | TGTGCCAGCAGTGAAGCAAGGCTAGGACAGGGGACGCAGTATTTT
TRBJ1-1 | TRBV5-4 | - | - | CASSYSWGPEAFF | TGTGCCAGCAGTTATTCGTGGGGGCCTGAAGCTTTCTTT
TRBJ1-5 | TRBV6-5 | - | - | CASRRGGSNQPQHF | TGTGCCAGCAGAAGGGGGGGAAGCAATCAGCCCCAGCATTTT